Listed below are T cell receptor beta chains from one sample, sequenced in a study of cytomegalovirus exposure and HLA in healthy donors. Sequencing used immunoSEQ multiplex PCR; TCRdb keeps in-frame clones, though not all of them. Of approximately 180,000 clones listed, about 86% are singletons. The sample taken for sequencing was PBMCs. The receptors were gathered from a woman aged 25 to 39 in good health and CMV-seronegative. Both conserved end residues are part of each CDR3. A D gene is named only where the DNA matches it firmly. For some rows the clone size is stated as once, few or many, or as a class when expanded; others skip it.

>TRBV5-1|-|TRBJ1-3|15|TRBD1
CASSLGTGTGNTIYF
TGCGCCAGCAGCTTGGGGACAGGGACTGGAAACACCATATATTTT
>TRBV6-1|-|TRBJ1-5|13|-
CASSGGIGEPQHF
TGTGCCAGCAGTGGAGGGATCGGGGAGCCCCAGCATTTT
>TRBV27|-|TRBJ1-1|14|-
CASSPTGSPTEAFF
TGTGCCAGCAGTCCTACAGGGAGTCCCACTGAAGCTTTCTTT
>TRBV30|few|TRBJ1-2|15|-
CAWSLTELVGYGYTF
TGTGCCTGGAGCCTGACAGAGTTGGTCGGCTATGGCTACACCTTC
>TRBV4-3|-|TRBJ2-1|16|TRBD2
CASSQGYSGGDNEQFF
TGCGCCAGCAGCCAAGGCTATAGCGGGGGGGACAATGAGCAGTTCTTC
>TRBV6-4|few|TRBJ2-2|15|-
CASSDSTDGPGELFF
TGTGCCAGCAGTGACTCGACCGATGGGCCCGGGGAGCTGTTTTTT
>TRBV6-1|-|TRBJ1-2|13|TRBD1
CASKRQGRYGYTF
TGTGCCAGCAAACGACAGGGCCGCTATGGCTACACCTTC
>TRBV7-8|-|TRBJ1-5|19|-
CASSLASSLAGLSNQPQHF
TGTGCCAGCAGCTTAGCGTCGAGCTTAGCCGGACTTAGCAATCAGCCCCAGCATTTT
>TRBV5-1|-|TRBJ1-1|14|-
CASSRRPGHTEAFF
TGCGCCAGCAGCCGACGGCCAGGGCACACTGAAGCTTTCTTT
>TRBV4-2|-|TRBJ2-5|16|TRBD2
CASSQFPGLGGETQYF
TGTGCCAGCAGCCAATTCCCGGGACTAGGCGGGGAGACCCAGTACTTC
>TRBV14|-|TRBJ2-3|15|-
CASSHRGFSTDTQYF
TGTGCCAGCAGCCACAGGGGTTTCAGCACAGATACGCAGTATTTT
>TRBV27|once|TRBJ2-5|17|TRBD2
CASSFSSGGSYQETQYF
TGTGCCAGCAGTTTTTCTAGCGGGGGGTCGTACCAAGAGACCCAGTACTTC
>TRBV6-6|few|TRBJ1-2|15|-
CASSYDGRGTGGYTF
TGTGCCAGCAGTTACGACGGTCGGGGGACGGGGGGCTACACCTTC
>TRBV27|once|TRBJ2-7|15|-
CASSLVRDRGYEQYF
TGTGCCAGCAGTTTAGTAAGGGATCGGGGCTACGAGCAGTACTTC
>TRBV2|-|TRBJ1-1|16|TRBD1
CASRERGQGKRTEAFF
TGTGCCAGCAGGGAGAGGGGACAGGGTAAGAGAACTGAAGCTTTCTTT
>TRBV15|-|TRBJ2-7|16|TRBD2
CATSRGSGGTIYEQYF
TGTGCCACCAGCAGAGGTAGCGGGGGGACAATCTACGAGCAGTACTTC
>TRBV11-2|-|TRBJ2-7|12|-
CASSSAWREQYF
TGTGCCAGCAGCTCCGCCTGGAGGGAGCAGTACTTC
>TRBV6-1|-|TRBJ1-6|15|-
CASTSEGVYNSPLHF
TGTGCCAGCACCAGTGAAGGAGTTTATAATTCACCCCTCCACTTT
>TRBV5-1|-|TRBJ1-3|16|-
CASSLAPGVSGNTIYF
TGCGCCAGCAGCTTGGCCCCAGGCGTCTCTGGAAACACCATATATTTT
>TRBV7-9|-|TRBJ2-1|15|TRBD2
CASSPLAGDYNEQFF
TGTGCCAGCAGCCCGCTAGCGGGGGACTACAATGAGCAGTTCTTC
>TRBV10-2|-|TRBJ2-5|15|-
CASSDSGWYQETQYF
TGCGCCAGCAGTGACTCAGGGTGGTACCAAGAGACCCAGTACTTC
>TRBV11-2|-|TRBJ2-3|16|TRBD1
CASSFSGTGDLDTQYF
TGTGCCAGCAGCTTTTCCGGGACAGGGGATTTGGATACGCAGTATTTT
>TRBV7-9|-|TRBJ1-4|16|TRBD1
CATRTGTGAHNEKLFF
TGTGCCACCCGTACCGGGACAGGGGCCCATAATGAAAAACTGTTTTTT
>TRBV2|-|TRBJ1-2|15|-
CASSGIKGGIGGYTF
TGTGCCAGCAGTGGAATTAAGGGAGGGATTGGTGGCTACACCTTC
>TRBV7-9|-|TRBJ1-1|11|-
CASSLGGEAFF
TGTGCCAGCAGCTTGGGGGGGGAAGCTTTCTTT
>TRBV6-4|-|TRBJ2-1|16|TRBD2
CASSDSASGTYNEQFF
TGTGCCAGCAGTGACTCGGCTAGCGGGACCTACAATGAGCAGTTCTTC
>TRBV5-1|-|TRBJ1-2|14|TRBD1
CASRNAQGAEGYTF
TGCGCCAGCAGGAACGCCCAGGGGGCGGAAGGCTACACCTTC
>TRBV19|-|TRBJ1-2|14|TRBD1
CASSTGQGLGGYTF
TGTGCCAGTAGTACCGGACAGGGGCTTGGTGGCTACACCTTC
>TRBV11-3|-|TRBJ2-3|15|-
CASSYGEASQATQYF
TGTGCCAGCAGCTACGGGGAGGCTAGCCAAGCTACGCAGTATTTT
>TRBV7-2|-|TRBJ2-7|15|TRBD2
CASSLAAGGMYEQYF
TGTGCCAGCAGCTTAGCAGCGGGGGGTATGTACGAGCAGTACTTC
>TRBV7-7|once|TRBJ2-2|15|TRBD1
CASSRGQGATGELFF
TGTGCCAGCAGCCGAGGACAGGGGGCCACCGGGGAGCTGTTTTTT
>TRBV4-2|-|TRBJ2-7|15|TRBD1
CASSRTGTGFDEQYF
TGTGCCAGCAGCCGCACCGGGACAGGGTTTGACGAGCAGTACTTC
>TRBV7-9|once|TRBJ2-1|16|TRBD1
CASSLGTGLGDNEQFF
TGTGCCAGCAGCTTAGGGACAGGCCTCGGAGACAATGAGCAGTTCTTC
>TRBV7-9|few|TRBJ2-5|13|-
CASSLEQKETQYF
TGTGCCAGCAGCTTAGAACAGAAAGAGACCCAGTACTTC
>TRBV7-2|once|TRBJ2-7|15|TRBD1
CASSPWGQGGHEQYF
TGTGCCAGCAGCCCTTGGGGACAGGGAGGACACGAGCAGTACTTC
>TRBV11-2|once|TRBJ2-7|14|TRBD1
CASSSDNRGYEQYF
TGTGCCAGCAGCTCAGATAACAGGGGGTACGAGCAGTACTTC
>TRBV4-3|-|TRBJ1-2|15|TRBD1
CASSQTDRGGYGYTF
TGCGCCAGCAGCCAAACGGACAGGGGTGGCTATGGCTACACCTTC
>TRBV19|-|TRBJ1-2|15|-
CASSIVQGPRTGYTF
TGTGCCAGTAGTATAGTCCAGGGCCCCCGGACTGGCTACACCTTC
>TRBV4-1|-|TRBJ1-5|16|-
CASSQDGGQGIQPQHF
TGCGCCAGCAGCCAAGACGGGGGGCAGGGAATTCAGCCCCAGCATTTT
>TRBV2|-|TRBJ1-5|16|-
CASSDHILFRYQPQHF
TGTGCCAGCAGTGACCACATTCTCTTCAGGTATCAGCCCCAGCATTTT
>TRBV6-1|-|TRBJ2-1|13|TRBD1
CASSRDSNNEQFF
TGTGCCAGCAGCCGGGACAGTAACAATGAGCAGTTCTTC
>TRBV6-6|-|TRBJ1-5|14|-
CASSYGQGLLPQHF
TGTGCCAGCAGTTACGGGCAGGGGTTGCTGCCCCAGCATTTT
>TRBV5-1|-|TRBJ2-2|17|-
CASSFFMGQKNTGELFF
TGCGCCAGCAGCTTTTTTATGGGACAAAAGAACACCGGGGAGCTGTTTTTT
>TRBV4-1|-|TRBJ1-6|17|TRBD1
CASSQDFPGQGRAPLHF
TGCGCCAGCAGCCAAGATTTTCCGGGACAGGGTCGGGCACCCCTCCACTTT
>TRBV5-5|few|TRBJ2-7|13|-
CASSLWAAYEQYF
TGTGCCAGCAGCTTGTGGGCAGCCTACGAGCAGTACTTC